This TCR beta chain stems from a study of blood T cell repertoires in COVID-19. For the study at large: The United States, Italy and Spain were the sources of the acute and convalescent COVID-19 samples. PBMCs, B-cell-depleted T cells, or T cells provided the cDNA or gDNA that made up the material.

Study processing details: Estimation of nucleated cell counts was performed using reference gene primer amplification. The data were produced by immunoSEQ multiplex PCR, yet TCRdb's version contains in-frame clones alone and is incomplete. The V and J calls and clone size were taken over from that table, and D and trimming were inferred from the DNA. The table lists around 140,000 clones, approximately 88% of them singletons. Germline V CDR1 and CDR2: SGHTA, FQGTGA. The CDR3 consists of 14 residues. Trimming left V 2 bases short and J 1 base short, with 8 bases between. This chain uses TRBV7-3 with TRBJ1-1, with D maybe TRBD1 (5 bases). The receptor was isolated from a man in his forties or fifties with acute or convalescent COVID-19. What was sequenced was peripheral blood. The CDR3 coding sequence is TGTGCCAGCAGCTTAGGGGCCGGGAACACTGAAGCTTTCTTT. Encoded protein: CASSLGAGNTEAFF.